The sequence of this T cell receptor beta chain was determined in a study of T cell responses to AZD1222 COVID-19 vaccine. Study-level findings and limits: Unmutated regions of variants are reportedly targeted by nearly half of spike-specific TCRs. White British donors predominated, females outnumbered males, and clonal diversity was possibly underestimated. Vaccine-associated CD4 TCRs ranged over spike, dominating at 160-218 and 743-854. The peak T cell response came first, and repertoires were sampled only after it.

Concerning this clone itself: Antigen unknown.

Generated by immunoSEQ multiplex PCR, the TCRdb table keeps only in-frame clones and is missing some. The repertoire holds about 160,000 clones, with around 92% as singletons. Between the trimmed V and J ends, which lost 6 bases and 4 bases, there was a span of 21 bases. Germline values: CDR1 KGHDR, CDR2 SFDVKD. The CDR3 is made up of 17 amino acids. The source was peripheral blood, collected on day 0 of MenACWY control vaccination. The V gene is TRBV24-1, the J gene TRBJ1-5; D remains ambiguous. This clonotype was sampled from an adult in good health. The CDR3 DNA follows: TGTGCCACCAGTTCCGTGTGGGGAACGGTGAAAAATCAGCCCCAGCATTTT. Residues: CATSSVWGTVKNQPQHF.